One and the same sample provided the 22 T cell receptor beta chains below, sequenced in a study of T cell changes during pregnancy in multiple sclerosis. Some clones are missing from TCRdb's copy, which holds only in-frame ones; the method was immunoSEQ multiplex PCR. The sample carries 36,000 or so clones, around nine tenths recorded once. Specimen: CD4+ T cells from peripheral blood mononuclear cells, collected in the first trimester of pregnancy. The receptors were sampled from a female donor with multiple sclerosis, enrolled in a pregnancy study.

The CDR3 reads CASREQTGDHEQYF. The CDR3 DNA reads TGTGCCAGCAGAGAACAGACAGGGGATCACGAGCAGTACTTC. This chain links TRBV2 with TRBJ2-7; 8 bases map to TRBD1. J lost 5 bases, V lost 6 bases, and 9 bases had no gene match. The CDR3 has 14 amino acids. Germline lookup yields CDR1 SNHLY and CDR2 FYNNEI.

The V and J genes are TRBV18 and TRBJ2-2, with D unclear. V lost 2 bases and J 4 bases, leaving 8 bases between the germline ends. The CDR3 has 14 amino acids. Germline V gives CDR1 KGHSH, CDR2 LQKENI. The DNA of the CDR3 is TGTGCCAGCTCACCAGAGATGAGCACCGGGGAGCTGTTTTTT. This translates into CASSPEMSTGELFF.

The chain carries TRBV6-1 and TRBJ1-1, with 10 bases lining up with TRBD1. Germline CDR1 reads MNHNS; CDR2 reads SASEGT. V was clipped by 6 bases and J by 7 bases; unmatched bases: 11. This CDR3 is built from 15 residues. This CDR3 reads CASSPLTGGGNEAFF. Written as DNA, the CDR3 is TGTGCCAGCAGCCCTTTGACAGGGGGCGGGAATGAAGCTTTCTTT.

The sample holds one count of this clone. The V gene is TRBV5-1, the J gene TRBJ2-5, with D hard to call. The CDR3 length is 14 residues. The V end lost 0 bases, the J end lost 2 bases, and 8 bases lay between the germline ends. Germline CDR1 SGHRS, CDR2 YFSETQ. This chain's CDR3 is CASSLVAQQETQYF. CDR3 bases: TGCGCCAGCAGCTTGGTAGCCCAGCAAGAGACCCAGTACTTC.

The DNA for the CDR3 is TGTGCCAGCAGTTGGACTAGAGATACCTACGAGCAGTACTTC. Translation: CASSWTRDTYEQYF. V usage is TRBV6-1 and J usage is TRBJ2-7; 7 bases agree with TRBD2. Germline CDR1 and CDR2: MNHNS and SASEGT. The ends lost 5 bases at V and 2 bases at J; junction bases unmatched: 6. This CDR3 comprises 14 residues.

CDR3: CSVTQGSNTGELFF. The CDR3 DNA reads as TGCAGCGTTACACAGGGCTCGAACACCGGGGAGCTGTTTTTT. This chain links TRBV29-1 with TRBJ2-2, with D possibly matching TRBD1 (6 bases). Germline V CDR1 and CDR2: SQVTM, ANQGSEA. The germline V and J ends were trimmed by 5 bases and 0 bases, with 10 bases remaining between them. There are 14 residues in the CDR3.

The chain joins TRBV7-9 to TRBJ2-7; 11 positions agree with TRBD1. After removal of 5 bases from V and 2 bases from J, the junction contained 5 bases not matched to a gene. The CDR3 is 15 residues long. Germline assignment: CDR1 SEHNR and CDR2 FQNEAQ (reference sequence). In nucleotides, the CDR3 is TGTGCCAGCAGCCCCGGGGACAGGGGGACCTACGAGCAGTACTTC. This sequence encodes CASSPGDRGTYEQYF.

This chain uses TRBV18 with TRBJ2-7; D is unresolved. V dropped 2 bases and J dropped 2 bases, with 7 bases sitting between them. CDR3 length: 13 amino acids. Per the germline V gene, CDR1 is KGHSH and CDR2 is LQKENI. CDR3 in DNA: TGTGCCAGCTCACCAACACAGCCCTACGAGCAGTACTTC. Its protein is CASSPTQPYEQYF.

V usage is TRBV30 and J usage is TRBJ1-2; D might be TRBD1 (6 bases). Germline V CDR1 and CDR2: GTSNPN, SVGIG (reference sequence). V dropped 0 bases and J dropped 14 bases, with 10 bases sitting between them. This CDR3 has 10 residues. The CDR3 region has the DNA TGTGCCTGGAGTGTTGTGGGGACAACCTTC. Encoded protein: CAWSVVGTTF.

V usage is TRBV6-1 and J usage is TRBJ1-4, with D possibly TRBD1 on 5 matching bases. Trimming cost V 7 bases and J 6 bases, with 12 bases left between them. The CDR3 spans 13 residues. Germline V gene data show CDR1 as MNHNS and CDR2 as SASEGT. In nucleotides, the CDR3 is TGTGCCAGCAATCAGGGTATGGATGAAAAACTGTTTTTT. Its protein is CASNQGMDEKLFF.

This clone is a singleton in its sample. The V and J genes are TRBV5-4 and TRBJ2-7, with D possibly matching TRBD2 (6 bases). The germline V and J ends were trimmed by 2 bases and 0 bases, with 12 bases remaining between them. Germline CDR1 SGHNT, CDR2 YYREEE (reference sequence). This CDR3 is 15 amino acids long. The CDR3 sequence: CASSFIGSPSYEQYF. CDR3 nucleotide sequence: TGTGCCAGCAGCTTCATCGGGAGCCCCTCCTACGAGCAGTACTTC.

This clone turned up a few times. The chain combines TRBV6-6 with TRBJ2-7; 7 positions match TRBD1. The germline V gene encodes CDR1 MNHNY and CDR2 SVGAGI (reference sequence). The CDR3 extends over 11 amino acids. The CDR3 here is CATAGGYEQYF. CDR3 nucleotides: TGTGCAACCGCAGGGGGCTACGAGCAGTACTTC.

The chain uses TRBV4-1 and TRBJ1-1; 9 bases map to TRBD1. V trimming: 3 bases; J trimming: 0 bases; junction bases outside the gene matches: 5. Germline V lookup: CDR1 MGHRA, CDR2 YSYEKL. The CDR3 consists of 16 residues. The CDR3 nucleotides read TGCGCCAGCAGCCAGACTTGGACAGGGGTGAACACTGAAGCTTTCTTT. This translates into CASSQTWTGVNTEAFF.

The chain has TRBV7-3 and TRBJ2-3, with TRBD2 matching 10 bases. Trimming removed 1 base from V and 6 bases from J; junction bases left unmatched: 4. In germline, CDR1 is SGHTA, CDR2 FQGTGA. The CDR3 totals 15 residues. CDR3: CASSLISGRLDTQYF. In DNA form, the CDR3 reads TGTGCCAGCAGCTTAATTAGCGGGAGGTTGGATACGCAGTATTTT.

This clone appeared once. This rearrangement joins TRBV9 to TRBJ1-1, with D possibly TRBD1 on 5 matching bases. With 4 bases removed from V and 5 bases from J, the gap between germline ends came to 18 bases. CDR3 size: 15 residues. Germline V lookup: CDR1 SGDLS, CDR2 YYNGEE. CDR3 protein: CASSPYVGGKTEAFF. Here the CDR3 DNA reads TGTGCCAGCAGCCCCTACGTGGGGGGGAAGACTGAAGCTTTCTTT.

The table lists this clone with a few counts. V usage is TRBV30 and J usage is TRBJ1-1; D uncertain. The ends were cut back, 8 bases at V and 9 bases at J, with 16 bases in the middle. Germline CDR1 reads GTSNPN; CDR2 reads SVGIG (reference sequence). The length of the CDR3 is 11 residues. CDR3 coding DNA: TGTGCCCGCCTGGAGGGCGGGAAAGCTTTCTTT. Protein: CARLEGGKAFF.

The rearrangement uses TRBV6-1 and TRBJ1-5; TRBD1 aligns across 9 bases. CDR1 and CDR2 (germline): MNHNS, SASEGT. V dropped 5 bases and J dropped 5; count of bases not matched to a gene: 4. This CDR3 contains 14 residues. DNA of the CDR3: TGTGCCAGCAGTAGGACAGGGGCCTATCAGCCCCAGCATTTT. Protein product: CASSRTGAYQPQHF.

The genes are TRBV5-1 and TRBJ2-2; D is perhaps TRBD1 (5 bases). The V and J ends lost 7 bases and 5 bases respectively, with 15 bases between them. Looked up from germline, CDR1 is SGHRS and CDR2 is YFSETQ. This CDR3 contains 14 residues. CDR3 region: CASLLGVDTGELFF. The CDR3 nucleotides are TGCGCCAGCCTCCTAGGGGTAGATACCGGGGAGCTGTTTTTT.

The chain has TRBV6-6 and TRBJ2-5; perhaps TRBD1 as D (6 bases). Germline V gene data show CDR1 as MNHNY and CDR2 as SVGAGI (reference sequence). Trimming cost V 4 bases and J 1 base, with 10 bases left between them. The CDR3 totals 14 residues. The CDR3 protein is CASSSQGPQETQYF. CDR3 sequence (DNA): TGTGCCAGCAGTTCGCAGGGGCCCCAAGAGACCCAGTACTTC.

The count of this clone is one. The chain has TRBV28 and TRBJ1-2, with D tentatively TRBD1 (5 bases). This CDR3 contains 15 residues. Trimming stripped 1 base from V and 5 bases from J, with 14 bases between. CDR1 is MDHEN and CDR2 is SYDVKM in the germline V gene. The chain's CDR3 is CASSLSTGTPYGYTF. The CDR3 nucleotides are TGTGCCAGCAGTTTATCTACCGGGACTCCTTATGGCTACACCTTC.

The chain carries TRBV28 and TRBJ2-1, with 8 bases lining up with TRBD1. CDR1 is MDHEN, CDR2 SYDVKM, per germline. The junction had 3 bases not matched to a gene; V was cut back by 6 bases and J by 2 bases. There are 14 residues in the CDR3. For the CDR3, the DNA is TGTGCCAGCAGCCAACAGGGGGCCTACAATGAGCAGTTCTTC. Residues: CASSQQGAYNEQFF.

This clone appeared a few times. The J gene is TRBJ1-1, the V gene TRBV7-9; TRBD1 aligns across 7 bases. The CDR3 loop spans 15 amino acids. In germline, CDR1 is SEHNR, CDR2 FQNEAQ (reference sequence). The ends lost 5 bases at V and 3 bases at J; junction bases unmatched: 9. CDR3 nucleotide sequence: TGTGCCAGCAGCACGTTGGACAGGACGGACACTGAAGCTTTCTTT. As protein: CASSTLDRTDTEAFF.